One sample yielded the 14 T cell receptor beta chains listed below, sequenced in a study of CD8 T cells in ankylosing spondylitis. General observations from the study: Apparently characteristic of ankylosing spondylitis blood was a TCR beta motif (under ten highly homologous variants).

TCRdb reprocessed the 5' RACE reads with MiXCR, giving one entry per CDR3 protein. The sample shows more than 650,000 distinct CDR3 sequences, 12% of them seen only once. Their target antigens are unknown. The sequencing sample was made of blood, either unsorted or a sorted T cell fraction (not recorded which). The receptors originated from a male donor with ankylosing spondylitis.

The CDR3 nucleotides read TGCAGTGCTGTTATGACTAGCGGGAAAGTCGGTACGCAGTATTTT. Translated: CSAVMTSGKVGTQYF. The chain carries TRBV20-1 and TRBJ2-3; 11 nucleotides agree with TRBD2. The J segment lost 8 bases and the V segment lost 5 bases, leaving 12 bases of the junction unmatched. Per germline, CDR1 DFQATT and CDR2 SNEGSKA (reference sequence). The CDR3 sequence is 15 residues long.

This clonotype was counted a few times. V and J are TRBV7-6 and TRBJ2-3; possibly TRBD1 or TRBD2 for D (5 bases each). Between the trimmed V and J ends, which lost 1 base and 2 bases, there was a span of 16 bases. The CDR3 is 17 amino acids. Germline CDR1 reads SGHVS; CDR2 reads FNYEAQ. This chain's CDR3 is CASSLVSGGPFTDTQYF. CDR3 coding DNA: TGTGCCAGCAGCTTAGTTTCTGGGGGACCATTCACAGATACGCAGTATTTT.

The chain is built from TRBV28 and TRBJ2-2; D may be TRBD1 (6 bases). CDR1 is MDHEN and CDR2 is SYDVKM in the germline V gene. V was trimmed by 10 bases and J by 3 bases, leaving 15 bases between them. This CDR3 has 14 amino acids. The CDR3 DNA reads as TGTGCCACCACCTGGGGGCCAGACACCGGGGAGCTGTTTTTT. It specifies CATTWGPDTGELFF. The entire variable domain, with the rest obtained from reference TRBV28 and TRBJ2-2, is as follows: DVKVTQSSRYLVKRTGEKVFLECVQDMDHENMFWYRQDPGLGLRLIYFSYDVKMKEKGDIPEGYSVSREKKERFSLILESASTNQTSMYLCATTWGPDTGELFFGEGSRLTVL.

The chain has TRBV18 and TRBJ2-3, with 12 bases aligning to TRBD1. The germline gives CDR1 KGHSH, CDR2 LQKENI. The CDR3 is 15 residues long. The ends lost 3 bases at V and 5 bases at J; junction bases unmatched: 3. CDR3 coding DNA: TGTGCCAGCTCACCTGGGACAGGGGGCGGAGATACGCAGTATTTT. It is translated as CASSPGTGGGDTQYF. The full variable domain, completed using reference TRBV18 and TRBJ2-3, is NAGVMQNPRHLVRRRGQEARLRCSPMKGHSHVYWYRQLPEEGLKFMVYLQKENIIDESGMPKERFSAEFPKEGPSILRIQQVVRGDSAAYFCASSPGTGGGDTQYFGPGTRLTVL.

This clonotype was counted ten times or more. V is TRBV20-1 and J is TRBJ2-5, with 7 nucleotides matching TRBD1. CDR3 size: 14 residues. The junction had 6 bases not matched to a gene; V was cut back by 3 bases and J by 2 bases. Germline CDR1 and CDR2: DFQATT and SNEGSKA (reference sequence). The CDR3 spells CSASRGQIQETQYF. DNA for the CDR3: TGCAGTGCTAGCCGGGGACAGATTCAAGAGACCCAGTACTTC.

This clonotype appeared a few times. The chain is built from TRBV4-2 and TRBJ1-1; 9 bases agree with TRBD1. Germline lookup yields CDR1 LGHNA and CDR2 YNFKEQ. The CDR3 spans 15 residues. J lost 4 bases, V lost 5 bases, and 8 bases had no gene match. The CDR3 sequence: CASSFPDRGVTEAFF. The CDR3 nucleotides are TGTGCCAGCAGCTTCCCGGACAGGGGTGTCACTGAAGCTTTCTTT.

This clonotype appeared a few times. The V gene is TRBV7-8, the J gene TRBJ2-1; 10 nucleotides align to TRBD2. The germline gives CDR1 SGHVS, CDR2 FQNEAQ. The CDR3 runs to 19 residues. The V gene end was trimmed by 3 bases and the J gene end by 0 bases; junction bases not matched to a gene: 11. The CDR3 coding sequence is TGTGCCAGCAGCTTCCTAAGCGGGAGGGCCCTCAGCTCCTACAATGAGCAGTTCTTC. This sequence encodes CASSFLSGRALSSYNEQFF.

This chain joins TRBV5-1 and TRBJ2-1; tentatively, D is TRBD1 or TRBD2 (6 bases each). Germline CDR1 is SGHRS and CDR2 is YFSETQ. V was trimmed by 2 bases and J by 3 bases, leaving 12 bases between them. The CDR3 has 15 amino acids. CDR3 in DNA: TGCGCCAGCAGCTTCACGGGGGCCGACTACAATGAGCAGTTCTTC. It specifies CASSFTGADYNEQFF.

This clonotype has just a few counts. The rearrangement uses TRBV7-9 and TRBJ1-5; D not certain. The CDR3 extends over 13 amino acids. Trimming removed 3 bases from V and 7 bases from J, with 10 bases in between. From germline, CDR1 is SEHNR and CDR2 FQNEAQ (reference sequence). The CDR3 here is CASSFEAVQPQHF. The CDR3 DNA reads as TGTGCCAGCAGCTTCGAAGCGGTCCAGCCCCAGCATTTT.

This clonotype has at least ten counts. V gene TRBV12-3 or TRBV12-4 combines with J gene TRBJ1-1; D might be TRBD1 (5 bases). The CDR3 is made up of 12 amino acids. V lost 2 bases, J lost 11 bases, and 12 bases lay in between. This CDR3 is CASSLNRLRAFF. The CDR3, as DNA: TGTGCCAGCAGTTTAAACAGGCTTCGTGCTTTCTTT.

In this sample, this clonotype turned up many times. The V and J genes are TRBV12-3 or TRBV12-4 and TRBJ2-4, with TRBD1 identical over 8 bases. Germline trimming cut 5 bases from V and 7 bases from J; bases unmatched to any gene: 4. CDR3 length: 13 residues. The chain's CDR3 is CASSQGARNIQYF. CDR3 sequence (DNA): TGTGCCAGCAGTCAGGGGGCTCGGAACATTCAGTACTTC.

CDR3 residues: CASSYKGGQSNTEAFF. For the CDR3, the DNA is TGTGCCAGCAGTTACAAAGGTGGACAGTCTAACACTGAAGCTTTCTTT. The J gene is TRBJ1-1, the V gene TRBV6-5; tentatively, D is TRBD1 (6 bases). This CDR3 is built from 16 residues. Germline V lookup: CDR1 MNHEY, CDR2 SVGAGI. The V and J ends lost 2 bases and 2 bases respectively, with 15 bases between them.

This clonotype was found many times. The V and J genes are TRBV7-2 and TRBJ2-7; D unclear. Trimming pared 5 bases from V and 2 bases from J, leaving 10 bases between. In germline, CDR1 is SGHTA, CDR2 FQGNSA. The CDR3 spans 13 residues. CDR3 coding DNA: TGTGCCAGCAGCATCCGGACGGCCTACGAGCAGTACTTC. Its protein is CASSIRTAYEQYF.

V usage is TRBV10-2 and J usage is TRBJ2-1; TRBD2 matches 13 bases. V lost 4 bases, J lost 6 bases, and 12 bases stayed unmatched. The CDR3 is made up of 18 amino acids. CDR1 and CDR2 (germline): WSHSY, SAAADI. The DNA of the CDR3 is TGCGCCAGCAGTGCCCAGTCACCGGGACTAGCGGGATTCAATGAGCAGTTCTTC. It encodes CASSAQSPGLAGFNEQFF.